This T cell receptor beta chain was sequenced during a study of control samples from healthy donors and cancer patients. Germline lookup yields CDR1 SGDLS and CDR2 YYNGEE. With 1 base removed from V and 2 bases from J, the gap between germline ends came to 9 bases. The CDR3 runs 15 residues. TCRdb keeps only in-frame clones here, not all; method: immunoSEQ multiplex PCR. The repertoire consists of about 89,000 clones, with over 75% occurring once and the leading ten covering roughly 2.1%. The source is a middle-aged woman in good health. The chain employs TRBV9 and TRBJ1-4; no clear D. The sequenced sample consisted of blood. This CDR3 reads CASSVMGSTNEKLFF. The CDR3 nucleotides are TGTGCCAGCAGCGTAATGGGGTCTACTAATGAAAAACTGTTTTTT.